This TCR beta chain is drawn from a study of blood T cells in healthy people across ages. Using a J-beta primer mix together with a sample-barcoded 5' primer, a second PCR was run for about 6 to 11 cycles. TCRdb recomputed calls from the 5' RACE reads with MiXCR, one row per CDR3 protein. The profile shows about 630,000 distinct CDR3 sequences, around a fifth of them singletons. Germline lookup yields CDR1 DFQATT and CDR2 SNEGSKA (reference sequence). V was clipped by 0 bases and J by 4 bases, with 16 bases between them. The CDR3 runs 16 residues. This clonotype was recorded at least ten times. The gene calls are TRBV20-1 and TRBJ1-3; D remains unclear. Sequencing input: blood. The sequence came from a man aged 65-85 years in good health. CDR3 residues: CSARDGGRAVGNTIYF. The CDR3 region has the DNA TGCAGTGCTAGAGATGGAGGGCGAGCGGTCGGAAACACCATATATTTT.